This TCR beta chain comes out of a study of T cells in tuberculosis. As for the study in general: T cells were selected with CD1B tetramers loaded with glucose monomycolate.

In germline, CDR1 is LGHNA, CDR2 YNFKEQ. This CDR3 spans 14 amino acids. Trimming left V 5 bases short and J 5 bases short, with 15 bases between. Regarding time point: new active TB diagnosis, blood taken before or within 7 days of starting treatment. Generated by immunoSEQ multiplex PCR, the TCRdb table keeps only in-frame clones and is missing some. The table shows some 49,000 clones, with nearly 95% occurring only once. The V gene is TRBV4-2, the J gene TRBJ2-5; possible D gene TRBD2, 5 bases. This TCR came from an adult with tuberculosis. The sequenced sample was PBMCs, obtained at tuberculosis diagnosis. The CDR3 protein is CASSDLRQRETQYF. CDR3 DNA: TGTGCCAGCAGCGACCTCCGGCAGCGGGAGACCCAGTACTTC.